Below are 18 T cell receptor beta chains sequenced from a single sample in a study of cytomegalovirus exposure and HLA in healthy donors. In the PCR, 60 Vbeta and 13 Jbeta primers were used. Sequencing used immunoSEQ multiplex PCR; TCRdb keeps in-frame clones, though not all of them. The data show 150,000 to 200,000 clones, around 73% seen once. Sequenced sample: PBMCs. The origin of the receptors is a man aged 55 to 69 in good health and CMV-seronegative.

Notes on this clone: The same CDR3 also results from other DNA sequences found in this sample. The CDR3 reads CASSLGQGGTEAFF. The DNA for the CDR3 is TGCGCCAGCAGCTTAGGACAGGGAGGGACTGAAGCTTTCTTT. The chain uses TRBV5-1 and TRBJ1-1; 8 bases align to TRBD1. The germline gives CDR1 SGHRS, CDR2 YFSETQ. CDR3 length: 14 amino acids. V lost 2 bases and J lost 5; bases outside the gene matches: 5.

This chain joins TRBV10-3 and TRBJ2-5, with a tentative D call TRBD1 (5 bases). The germline gives CDR1 ENHRY, CDR2 SYGVKD. Trimming removed 10 bases at V and 3 bases at J, with 9 bases between. The CDR3 runs to 11 residues. CDR3 nucleotides: TGTGCCACTCAGGGTGAAGAGACCCAGTACTTC. This gives the protein CATQGEETQYF.

The chain joins TRBV15 to TRBJ1-1, with 8 bases that match TRBD1. J lost 2 bases, V lost 3 bases, and 2 bases had no gene match. This CDR3 region has 14 residues. CDR1 LNHNV and CDR2 YYDKDF come from the germline V gene (reference sequence). CDR3 sequence reads: CATSRDRVNTEAFF. For the CDR3, the DNA is TGTGCCACCAGCAGGGACAGGGTAAACACTGAAGCTTTCTTT.

This chain connects TRBV28 to TRBJ2-7; 7 nucleotides match TRBD2. The CDR3 is made up of 14 amino acids. The V gene's germline CDR1 is MDHEN and CDR2 SYDVKM. The ends lost 6 bases at V and 3 bases at J; junction bases unmatched: 8. The CDR3 sequence: CASRPLAADYEQYF. In DNA, the CDR3 is TGTGCCAGCAGACCTCTAGCGGCAGACTACGAGCAGTACTTC.

The genes are TRBV7-6 and TRBJ1-2, with TRBD1 as a possible D gene (6 bases). The length of the CDR3 is 14 residues. With 4 bases removed from V and 4 bases from J, the gap between germline ends came to 13 bases. Germline V gives CDR1 SGHVS, CDR2 FNYEAQ. The CDR3 DNA reads as TGTGCCAGCAGCTCCGCTCAGGGGACCTATGGCTACACCTTC. Translated: CASSSAQGTYGYTF.

The J gene is TRBJ1-1, the V gene TRBV6-6; 7 nucleotides align to TRBD1. The V gene's germline CDR1 is MNHNY and CDR2 SVGAGI (reference sequence). This CDR3 contains 14 residues. Trimming took 2 bases from V and 3 from J; bases not matched to a gene: 3. The CDR3 region is CASSYVTGDTEAFF. CDR3 DNA sequence: TGTGCCAGCAGTTACGTCACAGGGGACACTGAAGCTTTCTTT.

V usage is TRBV6-6 and J usage is TRBJ2-1; the match to TRBD2 covers 8 bases. The J segment lost 9 bases and the V segment lost 6 bases, leaving 7 bases of the junction unmatched. Germline V gene sequence: CDR1 MNHNY, CDR2 SVGAGI (reference sequence). CDR3 length: 13 amino acids. CDR3 loop: CASRSDAGGEQFF. The CDR3 DNA reads as TGTGCCAGCAGAAGCGACGCGGGGGGTGAGCAGTTCTTC.

This clone has just a few counts. The chain uses TRBV23-1 and TRBJ2-7, with 12 nucleotides matching TRBD2. TRBV23-1 falls under the ORF class, with uncertain function. This CDR3 is 17 amino acids long. With V trimmed by 6 bases and J by 1 base, 10 bases remained unmatched. CDR3 bases: TGCGCCAGCAGGTCGGGACTAGCGGGTAAGAGGTCCTACGAGCAGTACTTC. Translating gives CASRSGLAGKRSYEQYF.

This clone was seen a handful of times. The rearrangement uses TRBV5-6 and TRBJ2-3; D gene uncertain. The CDR3 is made up of 12 amino acids. V shed 0 bases and J shed 6 bases, with 5 bases lying between them. The germline gives CDR1 SGHDT, CDR2 YYEEEE. DNA for the CDR3: TGTGCCAGCAGCTTGGGAGATGATACGCAGTATTTT. It specifies CASSLGDDTQYF.

The chain uses TRBV4-2 and TRBJ2-7; 7 positions agree with TRBD2. CDR1 is LGHNA and CDR2 is YNFKEQ in the germline V gene. The CDR3 length is 15 residues. V lost 3 bases and J lost 2; bases outside the gene matches: 7. The CDR3 loop reads CASSQAGAVTYEQYF. The CDR3 bases are TGTGCCAGCAGCCAGGCGGGAGCAGTGACCTACGAGCAGTACTTC.

The chain has TRBV29-1 and TRBJ2-7; no clear D. The germline gives CDR1 SQVTM, CDR2 ANQGSEA. CDR3 size: 11 residues. Trimming removed 7 bases at V and 4 bases at J, with 11 bases between. The CDR3 coding sequence is TGCAGCGGCGGCGGTGTTTACGAGCAGTACTTC. Its translation: CSGGGVYEQYF.

The V and J genes are TRBV7-9 and TRBJ1-1; D call uncertain. Germline values: CDR1 SEHNR, CDR2 FQNEAQ (reference sequence). There are 13 residues in the CDR3. V was trimmed by 4 bases and J by 4 bases, leaving 10 bases between them. The CDR3 region has the DNA TGTGCCAGCAGCTCAGCCCGGTCCACTGAAGCTTTCTTT. Protein product: CASSSARSTEAFF.

This chain links TRBV27 with TRBJ2-5, with TRBD2 matching over 8 bases. This CDR3 contains 13 residues. V shed 5 bases, J shed 4 bases, and the junction held 3 bases outside the gene matches. CDR1 and CDR2 (germline): MNHEY, SMNVEV (reference sequence). DNA of the CDR3: TGTGCCAGCAGTACGCTAGCGGGAGAGACCCAGTACTTC. This translates into CASSTLAGETQYF.

Comment on this clone: Other nucleotide sequences in the sample specify the same CDR3. This chain joins TRBV5-1 and TRBJ1-1; 7 bases match TRBD1. The CDR3 totals 14 residues. In germline, CDR1 is SGHRS, CDR2 YFSETQ. J gave up 2 bases and V 2 bases, and 3 bases lay outside the gene matches. The CDR3 spells CASSLAGGNTEAFF. Written as DNA, the CDR3 is TGCGCCAGCAGCTTAGCAGGGGGTAACACTGAAGCTTTCTTT.

V is TRBV19 and J is TRBJ2-5; 8 bases align to TRBD1. CDR1 and CDR2 from the germline V gene are LNHDA and SQIVND (reference sequence). Losses at the gene ends were 3 bases for V and 4 bases for J; bases not matched to a gene: 10. The CDR3 is 16 amino acids. Written as DNA, the CDR3 is TGTGCCAGTAGTATCTCGGCAGGGGGCATTGGAGAGACCCAGTACTTC. Its translation: CASSISAGGIGETQYF. The whole variable domain, remainder taken from reference TRBV19 and TRBJ2-5, is DGGITQSPKYLFRKEGQNVTLSCEQNLNHDAMYWYRQDPGQGLRLIYYSQIVNDFQKGDIAEGYSVSREKKESFPLTVTSAQKNPTAFYLCASSISAGGIGETQYFGPGTRLLVL.

The V call is TRBV7-2, the J call TRBJ1-2; maybe TRBD1 (6 bases). CDR3 length equals 17 residues. The germline gives CDR1 SGHTA, CDR2 FQGNSA. The ends were cut back, 1 base at V and 4 bases at J, with 19 bases in the middle. CDR3 DNA: TGTGCCAGCAGCTTAGAGGGGTTGCGGGGGGCTGGCTATGGCTACACCTTC. This sequence encodes CASSLEGLRGAGYGYTF.

The chain joins TRBV19 to TRBJ2-7; 7 bases are a match to TRBD1. J gave up 4 bases and V 9 bases, and 15 bases lay outside the gene matches. Germline loops: CDR1 LNHDA, CDR2 SQIVND (reference sequence). This CDR3 has 15 amino acids. The DNA of the CDR3 is TGTGCCAGCTCGAGGGGGCATCCTATCGGATACGAGCAGTACTTC. Translation gives CASSRGHPIGYEQYF.

This chain joins TRBV12-5 and TRBJ2-1; tentative D call: TRBD1 (6 bases). V lost 6 bases, J lost 6 bases, and 21 bases lay in between. The CDR3 totals 16 residues. CDR1 is LGHNT and CDR2 is FRNRAP in the germline V gene. The CDR3 DNA reads as TGTGCTAGTGGCCAAAAACAGGGATTGTCCCGCAATGAGCAGTTCTTC. This gives the protein CASGQKQGLSRNEQFF.